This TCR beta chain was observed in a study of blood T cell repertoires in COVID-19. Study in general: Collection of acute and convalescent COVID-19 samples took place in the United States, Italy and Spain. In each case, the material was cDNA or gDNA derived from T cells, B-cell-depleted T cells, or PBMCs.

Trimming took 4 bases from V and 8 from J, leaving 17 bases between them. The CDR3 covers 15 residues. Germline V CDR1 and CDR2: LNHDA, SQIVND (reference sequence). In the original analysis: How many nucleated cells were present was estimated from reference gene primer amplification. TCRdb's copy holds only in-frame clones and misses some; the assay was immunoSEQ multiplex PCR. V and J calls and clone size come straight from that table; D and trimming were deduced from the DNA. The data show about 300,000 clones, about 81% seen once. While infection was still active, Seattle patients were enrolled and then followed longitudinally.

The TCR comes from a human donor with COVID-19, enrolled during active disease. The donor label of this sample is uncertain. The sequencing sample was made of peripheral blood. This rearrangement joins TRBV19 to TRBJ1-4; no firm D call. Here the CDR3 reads CASSTSLANEEKLFF. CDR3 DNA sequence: TGTGCCAGTAGTACCTCTCTAGCGAATGAGGAAAAACTGTTTTTT.